A single sample is the source of the 27 T cell receptor beta chains below, sequenced in a study of long-term antiretroviral therapy in people with HIV. Investigators performed immunoSEQ version v3.0 at survey level. Sequencing was performed with immunoSEQ multiplex PCR; in TCRdb, only in-frame clones are kept and a portion is missing. Of about 24,000 clones listed, over 80% were seen once; the top ten hold 8% to 9.5%. The source was unsorted PBMCs, collected 1.8 years before starting antiretroviral therapy. The origin of the receptors is a man aged 50-60 years with HIV.

This chain uses TRBV7-2 with TRBJ1-2; D is perhaps TRBD1 (5 bases). V was trimmed by 3 bases and J by 1 base, leaving 15 bases between them. The CDR3 consists of 16 residues. The germline V gene has CDR1 SGHTA and CDR2 FQGNSA. The CDR3 loop reads CASSFSGTAYNYGYTF. The CDR3 nucleotides are TGTGCCAGCAGCTTCTCCGGGACGGCTTATAACTATGGCTACACCTTC.

The CDR3 bases are TGCGCCAGCAGCTTGGGACTAGCCGGCCCAGAGACCCAGTACTTC. Amino acid sequence: CASSLGLAGPETQYF. This chain joins TRBV5-1 and TRBJ2-5; 7 bases are shared with TRBD2. The trim removed 0 bases at V and 4 bases at J, leaving 6 bases unmatched. Germline-derived CDR1 and CDR2 are SGHRS and YFSETQ. The CDR3 covers 15 residues. Full variable domain (outside the CDR3, taken from reference TRBV5-1 and TRBJ2-5): KAGVTQTPRYLIKTRGQQVTLSCSPISGHRSVSWYQQTPGQGLQFLFEYFSETQRNKGNFPGRFSGRQFSNSRSEMNVSTLELGDSALYLCASSLGLAGPETQYFGPGTRLLVL.

The chain is built from TRBV4-1 and TRBJ1-6; TRBD1 is a possible D gene (5 bases). CDR1 is MGHRA and CDR2 is YSYEKL in the germline V gene. The CDR3 has 16 amino acids. V was cut by 1 base and J by 11 bases, with 18 bases left in between. The CDR3 region has the DNA TGCGCCAGCAGCCAAGGACCTCGGACTGCGGGGGCACCCCTCCACTTT. This translates into CASSQGPRTAGAPLHF.

The chain combines TRBV2 with TRBJ2-7; no clear D. Germline values: CDR1 SNHLY, CDR2 FYNNEI. The CDR3 has 13 amino acids. The V end lost 11 bases, the J end lost 2 bases, and 16 bases lay between the germline ends. The CDR3 protein is CAHLRLSTYEQYF. The CDR3 DNA reads TGTGCCCATCTGAGGCTGAGTACCTACGAGCAGTACTTC.

The gene calls are TRBV27 and TRBJ2-7; the D call may be TRBD1 or TRBD2 (6 bases each). The V and J ends lost 4 bases and 0 bases respectively, with 10 bases between them. The CDR3 is 14 amino acids. Germline CDR1 is MNHEY and CDR2 is SMNVEV (reference sequence). The CDR3 region has the DNA TGTGCCAGCAGTTCTAGGGGGGACTCCTACGAGCAGTACTTC. Translated: CASSSRGDSYEQYF.

The CDR3 loop reads CASSLQGSETQYF. DNA of the CDR3: TGTGCCAGCAGCCTACAGGGGTCGGAGACCCAGTACTTC. The V call is TRBV7-9, the J call TRBJ2-5; the match to TRBD1 covers 7 bases. After removal of 5 bases from V and 5 bases from J, the junction contained 5 bases not matched to a gene. CDR3 length: 13 residues. The germline V gene encodes CDR1 SEHNR and CDR2 FQNEAQ (reference sequence). Using reference TRBV7-9 and TRBJ2-5 for the parts outside the CDR3, the full variable domain is DTGVSQNPRHKITKRGQNVTFRCDPISEHNRLYWYRQTLGQGPEFLTYFQNEAQLEKSRLLSDRFSAERPKGSFSTLEIQRTEQGDSAMYLCASSLQGSETQYFGPGTRLLVL.

The genes are TRBV9 and TRBJ2-7, with TRBD1 matching 8 bases. The CDR3 is made up of 14 amino acids. From germline, CDR1 is SGDLS and CDR2 YYNGEE. V trimming: 7 bases; J trimming: 5 bases; junction bases outside the gene matches: 11. The CDR3 DNA reads TGTGCCAGCGCCAGGGGGCGGGATTTCCACGAGCAGTACTTC. Translating gives CASARGRDFHEQYF.

The chain is built from TRBV27 and TRBJ1-3, with D unresolved. CDR3 size: 17 residues. Germline lookup yields CDR1 MNHEY and CDR2 SMNVEV (reference sequence). Trimming removed 2 bases at V and 3 bases at J, with 17 bases between. DNA for the CDR3: TGTGCCAGCAGTTTACTTTCCCCTGCCCTGGATGGAAACACCATATATTTT. Its protein is CASSLLSPALDGNTIYF.

This clone was observed a handful of times. V usage is TRBV7-9 and J usage is TRBJ2-7, with 7 positions matching TRBD2. The CDR3 loop spans 15 amino acids. Unmatched junction bases numbered 10, after V lost 5 bases and J lost 3 bases. In germline, CDR1 is SEHNR, CDR2 FQNEAQ (reference sequence). CDR3 sequence (DNA): TGTGCCAGCAGCCGCCCAAGTGCGGGAGTCTACGAGCAGTACTTC. Protein sequence: CASSRPSAGVYEQYF.

This clone showed up just once. The chain employs TRBV7-9 and TRBJ1-1; D is perhaps TRBD1 (5 bases). V lost 6 bases and J 8 bases, leaving 13 bases between the germline ends. Germline V gives CDR1 SEHNR, CDR2 FQNEAQ (reference sequence). CDR3 length equals 12 residues. Here the CDR3 reads CASSLSTGEAFF. CDR3 sequence (DNA): TGTGCCAGCAGTCTCTCTACAGGCGAAGCTTTCTTT.

This clone was observed once. This rearrangement joins TRBV7-3 to TRBJ1-1; 7 nucleotides line up with TRBD1. The germline V gene encodes CDR1 SGHTA and CDR2 FQGTGA. The CDR3 sequence is 13 residues long. Unmatched junction bases numbered 4, after V lost 5 bases and J lost 4 bases. CDR3 DNA: TGTGCCAGCAGCCAAGCAGGGGGCACTGAAGCTTTCTTT. It translates to CASSQAGGTEAFF.

The chain employs TRBV14 and TRBJ1-4; D not resolved. V was cut by 4 bases and J by 5 bases, with 8 bases left in between. The CDR3 runs 13 residues. Per the germline V gene, CDR1 is SGHDN and CDR2 is FVKESK. CDR3 sequence (DNA): TGTGCCAGCAGCCGGGCAAGGAATGAAAAACTGTTTTTT. Encoded protein: CASSRARNEKLFF. The full variable domain, rest sourced from reference TRBV14 and TRBJ1-4, is EAGVTQFPSHSVIEKGQTVTLRCDPISGHDNLYWYRRVMGKEIKFLLHFVKESKQDESGMPNNRFLAERTGGTYSTLKVQPAELEDSGVYFCASSRARNEKLFFGSGTQLSVL.

The chain has TRBV9 and TRBJ2-7; 7 bases are shared with TRBD2. V shed 1 base, J shed 2 bases, and the junction held 6 bases outside the gene matches. The CDR3 is 15 residues long. CDR1 is SGDLS and CDR2 is YYNGEE in the germline V gene. The DNA of the CDR3 is TGTGCCAGCAGCGTAAGCGGCGGGGGAGCCTACGAGCAGTACTTC. Residues: CASSVSGGGAYEQYF.

This clone came up once. The chain recombines TRBV19 with TRBJ2-6; D unclear. Germline CDR1 and CDR2: LNHDA and SQIVND (reference sequence). Trimming took off 5 bases at V and 1 base at J, with 6 bases between the two ends. The CDR3 has 14 amino acids. The CDR3 nucleotides are TGTGCCAGTAGTCTGTGGTCTGGGGCCAACGTCCTGACTTTC. Its translation is CASSLWSGANVLTF.

The genes are TRBV6-5 and TRBJ1-1, with D hard to call. There are 12 residues in the CDR3. Germline V CDR1 and CDR2: MNHEY, SVGAGI. With 9 bases removed from V and 1 base from J, the gap between germline ends came to 9 bases. The CDR3 nucleotides are TGTGCCAGTTACCATTCGAACACTGAAGCTTTCTTT. It is translated as CASYHSNTEAFF.

J is TRBJ1-5 and V is TRBV9; 10 nucleotides agree with TRBD1. The germline V gene encodes CDR1 SGDLS and CDR2 YYNGEE. CDR3 length equals 12 residues. V was clipped by 3 bases and J by 15 bases; unmatched bases: 6. CDR3 sequence: CASSAPGQGLHF. Here the CDR3 DNA reads TGTGCCAGCAGCGCTCCGGGACAGGGGTTGCATTTT.

The CDR3 nucleotides are TGTGCCAGCAGTTCCAAGACCCAGTACTTC. This gives the protein CASSSKTQYF. The chain joins TRBV28 to TRBJ2-5; no reliable D call. V lost 4 bases and J lost 6, with 3 bases in between. CDR1 is MDHEN and CDR2 is SYDVKM in the germline V gene. The CDR3 extends over 10 amino acids.

This sequence joins TRBV2 and TRBJ1-5, with D perhaps matching TRBD1 (6 bases). The CDR3 covers 15 residues. Trimming shortened V by 4 bases and J by 5 bases, and 15 bases separated the two germline ends. Looked up from germline, CDR1 is SNHLY and CDR2 is FYNNEI. The CDR3 reads CASSVPRGGYQPQHF. The DNA for the CDR3 is TGTGCCAGCAGTGTGCCCAGGGGAGGATATCAGCCCCAGCATTTT.

This chain links TRBV11-2 with TRBJ1-3, with TRBD1 matching 8 bases. The CDR3 sequence is 15 residues long. Germline lookup yields CDR1 SGHAT and CDR2 FQNNGV. V gave up 5 bases and J gave up 1 base; unmatched junction bases: 4. CDR3 bases: TGTGCCAGCAGCGCGCGGACAGGGTCTGGAAACACCATATATTTT. Translated: CASSARTGSGNTIYF.

V gene TRBV4-1 combines with J gene TRBJ2-1, with 7 positions matching TRBD2. Trimming cost V 0 bases and J 0 bases; bases outside gene matches: 5. Germline V gene data show CDR1 as MGHRA and CDR2 as YSYEKL. The CDR3 loop spans 17 amino acids. The CDR3 sequence: CASSQDPLAVSYNEQFF. The DNA for the CDR3 is TGCGCCAGCAGCCAAGATCCCCTAGCGGTCTCCTACAATGAGCAGTTCTTC.

The count of this clone is one. The V and J genes are TRBV10-3 and TRBJ2-3; D gene uncertain. Trimming removed 7 bases from V and 5 bases from J, with 10 bases in between. Germline assignment: CDR1 ENHRY and CDR2 SYGVKD. The CDR3 covers 12 residues. CDR3 sequence: CAIKGPEDTQYF. For the CDR3, the DNA is TGTGCCATCAAGGGTCCCGAAGATACGCAGTATTTT.

The CDR3 DNA reads as TGTGCCAGCAGCCTAGACAGGGGAGCTTCACCCCTCCACTTT. It encodes CASSLDRGASPLHF. J is TRBJ1-6 and V is TRBV11-1; 8 nucleotides align to TRBD1. This CDR3 is built from 14 residues. The germline CDR1 and CDR2 sequences are SGHAT and FQDESV (reference sequence). The V and J ends lost 5 bases and 9 bases, in that order; junction bases with no gene match: 6. Variable domain in full (rest from reference TRBV11-1 and TRBJ1-6): EAEVAQSPRYKITEKSQAVAFWCDPISGHATLYWYRQILGQGPELLVQFQDESVVDDSQLPKDRFSAERLKGVDSTLKIQPAELGDSAMYLCASSLDRGASPLHFGNGTRLTVT.

The chain carries TRBV6-5 and TRBJ2-1, with D possibly matching TRBD1 (5 bases). Trimming removed 4 bases at V and 5 bases at J, with 9 bases between. The germline CDR1 and CDR2 sequences are MNHEY and SVGAGI. CDR3 length: 13 residues. The CDR3 bases are TGTGCCAGCAGTTCAGGGCTAAACAATGAGCAGTTCTTC. Translating it yields CASSSGLNNEQFF.

The chain is built from TRBV9 and TRBJ2-7; D unresolved. The V gene's germline CDR1 is SGDLS and CDR2 YYNGEE. The ends were cut back, 4 bases at V and 3 bases at J, with 20 bases in the middle. This CDR3 has 16 amino acids. CDR3 coding DNA: TGTGCCAGCAGCAAACGGACGGATTTATCTTACTACGAGCAGTACTTC. Its translation: CASSKRTDLSYYEQYF.

The chain combines TRBV5-1 with TRBJ2-4; the match to TRBD1 covers 8 bases. Germline CDR1 is SGHRS and CDR2 is YFSETQ. Trimming cost V 3 bases and J 8 bases; bases outside gene matches: 4. The CDR3 is 13 residues long. The CDR3 here is CASSSGQGDIQYF. The CDR3 bases are TGCGCCAGCAGCTCAGGACAGGGAGACATTCAGTACTTC.

The table lists this clone with a count of one. This rearrangement joins TRBV5-4 to TRBJ2-7; 9 bases match TRBD2. CDR1 is SGHNT and CDR2 is YYREEE in the germline V gene (reference sequence). This CDR3 is 14 amino acids long. With 4 bases clipped from V and 3 bases from J, the junction kept 5 bases outside the gene matches. This CDR3 reads CASSVAGVGYEQYF. In DNA, the CDR3 is TGTGCCAGCAGCGTAGCGGGGGTTGGCTACGAGCAGTACTTC.

The chain couples TRBV7-9 to TRBJ2-3, with D possibly TRBD1 on 6 matching bases. CDR3 length: 14 amino acids. In germline, CDR1 is SEHNR, CDR2 FQNEAQ (reference sequence). V was cut by 5 bases and J by 8 bases, with 17 bases left in between. CDR3 in amino acids: CASSLLGAAGTQYF. The CDR3 bases are TGTGCCAGCAGCCTCCTGGGGGCGGCCGGTACGCAGTATTTT. Complete variable domain (other parts from reference TRBV7-9 and TRBJ2-3): DTGVSQNPRHKITKRGQNVTFRCDPISEHNRLYWYRQTLGQGPEFLTYFQNEAQLEKSRLLSDRFSAERPKGSFSTLEIQRTEQGDSAMYLCASSLLGAAGTQYFGPGTRLTVL.